The next 27 T cell receptor beta chains were all read from a single sample in a study of T cell responses to AZD1222 COVID-19 vaccine. Sequenced by immunoSEQ multiplex PCR; TCRdb stores in-frame clones only, minus some. The table includes fewer than 90,000 clones, about 82% detected once. Specimen: peripheral blood, collected 28 days after the second AZD1222 dose. These receptors all stem from an adult who received the AZD1222 COVID-19 vaccine.

The chain recombines TRBV9 with TRBJ2-5; a possible D gene is TRBD1 (5 bases). Trimming left V 0 bases short and J 4 bases short, with 7 bases between. The germline V gene has CDR1 SGDLS and CDR2 YYNGEE. The CDR3 covers 13 residues. The CDR3 here is CASSVGGRETQYF. The CDR3 DNA reads as TGTGCCAGCAGCGTAGGGGGCCGAGAGACCCAGTACTTC.

This chain links TRBV10-1 with TRBJ2-2; D call uncertain. The CDR3 is made up of 13 amino acids. CDR1 and CDR2 from the germline V gene are WNHNN and SYGVQD (reference sequence). The V gene lost 6 bases and the J gene lost 4 bases, with 9 bases spanning the gap. DNA of the CDR3: TGCGCCAGCAGCGAGGATCTCACCGGGGAGCTGTTTTTT. Translated, it gives CASSEDLTGELFF.

The table lists this clone with a count of one. The J gene is TRBJ2-3, the V gene TRBV5-1; 11 bases agree with TRBD2. The CDR3 consists of 20 residues. Germline V gene sequence: CDR1 SGHRS, CDR2 YFSETQ. V shed 4 bases, J shed 2 bases, and the junction held 18 bases outside the gene matches. The CDR3 spells CASSRGGLAGGLVPTDTQYF. The DNA for the CDR3 is TGCGCCAGCAGCCGCGGCGGCCTAGCGGGAGGCCTAGTCCCCACAGATACGCAGTATTTT.

The V call is TRBV28, the J call TRBJ1-5; unclear D gene. Germline values: CDR1 MDHEN, CDR2 SYDVKM. The CDR3 length is 12 residues. V was pared by 7 bases and J by 7 bases, with 11 bases between. The CDR3 nucleotides read TGTGCCAGCACCACCCATGGGCAGCCCCAGCATTTT. Protein sequence: CASTTHGQPQHF.

The V and J genes are TRBV10-3 and TRBJ2-7; TRBD1 is a possible D gene (5 bases). This CDR3 has 15 residues. Trimming removed 0 bases at V and 0 bases at J, with 9 bases between. Germline V lookup: CDR1 ENHRY, CDR2 SYGVKD. The CDR3 sequence: CAISESGARSYEQYF. Written as DNA, the CDR3 is TGTGCCATCAGTGAGTCTGGGGCCCGCTCCTACGAGCAGTACTTC.

The chain employs TRBV12-3 or TRBV12-4 and TRBJ2-7, with 9 positions matching TRBD1. Trimming removed 7 bases from V and 3 bases from J; junction bases left unmatched: 4. This CDR3 is 13 amino acids long. CDR3 DNA: TGTGCCAGCACTCTGGGACAGGGCTACGAGCAGTACTTC. Protein product: CASTLGQGYEQYF.

The rearrangement links TRBV27 to TRBJ2-1, with a tentative D call TRBD2 (6 bases). CDR1 is MNHEY and CDR2 is SMNVEV in the germline V gene (reference sequence). The CDR3 has 14 residues. The ends were cut back, 1 base at V and 5 bases at J, with 9 bases in the middle. The CDR3 spells CASSLFASDNEQFF. The CDR3 DNA reads as TGTGCCAGCAGTTTATTCGCTAGCGACAATGAGCAGTTCTTC.

V gene TRBV28 combines with J gene TRBJ1-1; no reliable D call. CDR1 is MDHEN, CDR2 SYDVKM, per germline. The CDR3 totals 18 residues. Trimming took off 7 bases at V and 0 bases at J, with 24 bases between the two ends. The CDR3 nucleotides are TGTGCCAGCATTTTCTTAAAATCGGCACCCTTACTGAACACTGAAGCTTTCTTT. Its translation: CASIFLKSAPLLNTEAFF. Full variable domain (remainder filled in from reference TRBV28 and TRBJ1-1): DVKVTQSSRYLVKRTGEKVFLECVQDMDHENMFWYRQDPGLGLRLIYFSYDVKMKEKGDIPEGYSVSREKKERFSLILESASTNQTSMYLCASIFLKSAPLLNTEAFFGQGTRLTVV.

Worth noting for this clone: This CDR3 is also generated by other DNA sequences in the sample. The gene calls are TRBV9 and TRBJ2-5; D unresolved. Germline-derived CDR1 and CDR2 are SGDLS and YYNGEE. The V gene lost 2 bases and the J gene lost 3 bases, with 8 bases spanning the gap. This CDR3 is 13 amino acids long. The DNA for the CDR3 is TGTGCCAGCAGCGTGGCAAGGGAAGAGACCCAGTACTTC. This sequence encodes CASSVAREETQYF.

This chain links TRBV20-1 with TRBJ2-7, with D uncertain. The germline gives CDR1 DFQATT, CDR2 SNEGSKA (reference sequence). The CDR3 is 12 residues long. Trimming cost V 3 bases and J 4 bases, with 10 bases left between them. The CDR3 loop reads CSASRVEYEQYF. CDR3 DNA sequence: TGCAGTGCTAGTAGAGTAGAGTACGAGCAGTACTTC.

The chain has TRBV20-1 and TRBJ1-1, with D unclear. The V gene lost 3 bases and the J gene lost 0 bases, with 5 bases spanning the gap. From germline, CDR1 is DFQATT and CDR2 SNEGSKA (reference sequence). The CDR3 length is 12 residues. CDR3 protein: CSASRVNTEAFF. The CDR3 DNA is TGCAGTGCTAGTAGGGTGAACACTGAAGCTTTCTTT.

The chain has TRBV2 and TRBJ2-5; TRBD1 is a possible D gene (6 bases). V lost 6 bases and J lost 5, with 13 bases in between. The CDR3 length is 13 residues. Per germline, CDR1 SNHLY and CDR2 FYNNEI. CDR3 residues: CASSRQVRETQYF. The DNA for the CDR3 is TGTGCCAGCAGCAGACAGGTTCGGGAGACCCAGTACTTC.

J is TRBJ2-3 and V is TRBV5-4; TRBD2 matches at 8 bases. This CDR3 is built from 14 residues. After removal of 5 bases from V and 6 bases from J, the junction contained 8 bases not matched to a gene. Germline V gene data show CDR1 as SGHNT and CDR2 as YYREEE (reference sequence). CDR3 in DNA: TGTGCCAGCAGTTCCGGGACTAGGGGGGATACGCAGTATTTT. It encodes CASSSGTRGDTQYF.

The chain couples TRBV10-3 to TRBJ2-1; TRBD2 matches 9 bases. The V gene's germline CDR1 is ENHRY and CDR2 SYGVKD. J was trimmed by 6 bases and V by 1 base; bases with no gene match: 16. This CDR3 is built from 19 residues. Here the CDR3 reads CAISEFGGGAVAIGNEQFF. CDR3 sequence (DNA): TGTGCCATCAGTGAGTTTGGCGGGGGGGCCGTGGCTATAGGCAATGAGCAGTTCTTC.

The chain employs TRBV7-2 and TRBJ2-7; TRBD1 might be the D (6 bases). The V gene lost 5 bases and the J gene lost 2 bases, with 13 bases spanning the gap. From germline, CDR1 is SGHTA and CDR2 FQGNSA. The CDR3 extends over 14 amino acids. CDR3 sequence: CASSPDRVPYEQYF. In DNA, the CDR3 is TGTGCCAGCAGCCCGGACAGAGTGCCCTACGAGCAGTACTTC.

V is TRBV21-1 and J is TRBJ1-3. TRBV21-1 is termed a pseudogene. CDR3 length: 16 amino acids. The DNA of the CDR3 is TGTGCCAGCAGCAAATTAGCCGGGCACTCTGGAAACACCATATATTTT. Amino acid sequence: CASSKLAGHSGNTIYF.

The rearrangement links TRBV30 to TRBJ1-6; tentatively, D is TRBD1 (5 bases). V lost 2 bases and J 7 bases, leaving 12 bases between the germline ends. The germline gives CDR1 GTSNPN, CDR2 SVGIG (reference sequence). The CDR3 consists of 14 residues. CDR3 loop: CAWSRLPGNSPLHF. DNA for the CDR3: TGTGCCTGGAGTCGACTCCCAGGGAATTCACCCCTCCACTTT.

The V and J genes are TRBV5-4 and TRBJ2-3; D gene uncertain. This CDR3 contains 17 residues. Trimming shortened V by 4 bases and J by 2 bases, and 20 bases separated the two germline ends. CDR1 is SGHNT, CDR2 YYREEE, per germline (reference sequence). The CDR3 DNA reads TGTGCCAGCAGCGCCGGGTCCTACTCGTTAAACACAGATACGCAGTATTTT. It codes for CASSAGSYSLNTDTQYF. The entire variable domain, with the rest obtained from reference TRBV5-4 and TRBJ2-3, is as follows: ETGVTQSPTHLIKTRGQQVTLRCSSQSGHNTVSWYQQALGQGPQFIFQYYREEENGRGNFPPRFSGLQFPNYSSELNVNALELDDSALYLCASSAGSYSLNTDTQYFGPGTRLTVL.

The V and J genes are TRBV5-1 and TRBJ2-5, with 9 bases identical to TRBD2. CDR3 size: 17 residues. Germline V gives CDR1 SGHRS, CDR2 YFSETQ. After removal of 7 bases from V and 5 bases from J, the junction contained 18 bases not matched to a gene. The CDR3 reads CASASGASGELGETQYF. The CDR3 DNA reads as TGCGCCAGCGCCTCGGGAGCTAGCGGGGAACTAGGGGAGACCCAGTACTTC.

The chain uses TRBV19 and TRBJ1-6, with TRBD1 matching over 11 bases. The length of the CDR3 is 15 residues. Trimming took 4 bases from V and 6 from J; bases not matched to a gene: 2. Per germline, CDR1 LNHDA and CDR2 SQIVND (reference sequence). CDR3: CASSRGTGGNSPLHF. The DNA for the CDR3 is TGTGCCAGTAGTAGGGGGACAGGGGGTAATTCACCCCTCCACTTT.

This clone occurred a few times. The CDR3 DNA sequence: TGTGCCAGCAGCTTGGGGACAGGGAAGTCCTATAATTCACCCCTCCACTTT. It specifies CASSLGTGKSYNSPLHF. The chain is built from TRBV5-6 and TRBJ1-6; 8 bases line up with TRBD1. CDR1 is SGHDT and CDR2 is YYEEEE in the germline V gene. After removal of 0 bases from V and 1 base from J, the junction contained 3 bases not matched to a gene. There are 17 residues in the CDR3.

The J gene is TRBJ1-2, the V gene TRBV28; D not resolved. This CDR3 contains 16 residues. Trimming shortened V by 1 base and J by 0 bases, and 12 bases separated the two germline ends. The germline V gene encodes CDR1 MDHEN and CDR2 SYDVKM. The CDR3 spells CASSLSGRNPNYGYTF. The DNA for the CDR3 is TGTGCCAGCAGTTTATCAGGCAGGAACCCTAACTATGGCTACACCTTC.

The chain carries TRBV29-1 and TRBJ1-2, with D possibly being TRBD1 (5 bases). This CDR3 region has 12 residues. V lost 5 bases and J 8 bases, leaving 15 bases between the germline ends. Germline V gives CDR1 SQVTM, CDR2 ANQGSEA. The CDR3: CSVQFLRDGYTF. DNA of the CDR3: TGCAGCGTTCAATTCTTGAGGGACGGCTACACCTTC.

V gene TRBV19 combines with J gene TRBJ1-2; possibly TRBD1 for D (6 bases). The germline V gene has CDR1 LNHDA and CDR2 SQIVND (reference sequence). The CDR3 is 14 residues long. Trimming took 7 bases from V and 7 from J, leaving 19 bases between them. The CDR3 DNA sequence: TGTGCCAGTACCCCGGCGGGGGCGCCGGGTGGCTACACCTTC. It is translated as CASTPAGAPGGYTF.

V is TRBV7-7 and J is TRBJ1-4; 7 bases are a match to TRBD1. Germline V CDR1 and CDR2: SSHAT, FNYEAQ (reference sequence). This CDR3 comprises 17 residues. With 2 bases clipped from V and 3 bases from J, the junction kept 9 bases outside the gene matches. CDR3 protein: CASSLWEGAGSNEKLFF. CDR3 in DNA: TGTGCCAGCAGCTTATGGGAGGGGGCCGGCTCTAATGAAAAACTGTTTTTT.

The J gene is TRBJ1-6, the V gene TRBV3-1 (or the pseudogene TRBV3-2); TRBD1 might be the D (6 bases). The CDR3 is made up of 14 amino acids. From germline, CDR1 is LGHDT and CDR2 YNNKEL (reference sequence). V was cut by 4 bases and J by 8 bases, with 12 bases left in between. As DNA, the CDR3 is TGTGCCAGCAGCCTGACAGGCGACGATTCACCCCTCCACTTT. This encodes CASSLTGDDSPLHF.

The chain uses TRBV11-2 and TRBJ1-2; D uncertain. The V gene lost 3 bases and the J gene lost 8 bases, with 16 bases spanning the gap. The CDR3 is 14 amino acids. The germline CDR1 and CDR2 sequences are SGHAT and FQNNGV. The CDR3 region is CASSFQDTSGGYTF. CDR3 nucleotide sequence: TGTGCCAGCAGCTTCCAAGACACCTCTGGGGGCTACACCTTC.